This TCR beta chain was obtained from a study of T-cell reconstitution after alpha-beta-depleted transplantation in children. Using unique molecular identifiers, the investigators prepared the TCRbeta library. From the PCR reads, TCRdb called clonotypes with MiXCR, one entry per CDR3 protein. Of 440,000 or so distinct CDR3 sequences in the sample, over 40% are singletons; the top ten hold around 29%. The CDR3 spans 17 residues. Trimming took 3 bases from V and 3 from J; bases not matched to a gene: 8. Germline assignment: CDR1 SGHAT and CDR2 FQNNGV. The source of this sequence is a girl aged 2-10 years with aplastic anemia, due to receive a stem cell transplant. This chain joins TRBV11-2 and TRBJ2-5; TRBD2 matches 12 bases. Sample: PBMCs, taken before TCRalphabeta/CD19-depleted stem cell transplant. This CDR3 is CASSFGLAGGGKETQYF. The CDR3 bases are TGTGCCAGCAGCTTCGGCCTAGCGGGAGGGGGGAAAGAGACCCAGTACTTC.